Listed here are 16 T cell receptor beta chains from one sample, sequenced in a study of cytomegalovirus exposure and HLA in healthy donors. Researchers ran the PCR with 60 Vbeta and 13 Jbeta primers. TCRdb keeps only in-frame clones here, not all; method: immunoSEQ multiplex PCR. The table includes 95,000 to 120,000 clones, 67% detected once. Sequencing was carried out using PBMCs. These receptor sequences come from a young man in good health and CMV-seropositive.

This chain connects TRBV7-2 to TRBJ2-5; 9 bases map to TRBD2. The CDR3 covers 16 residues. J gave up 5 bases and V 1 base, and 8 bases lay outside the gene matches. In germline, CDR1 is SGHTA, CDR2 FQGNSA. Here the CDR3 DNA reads TGTGCCAGCAGCTTAGGACCGCGGGGGGGCTCCGAGACCCAGTACTTC. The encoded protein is CASSLGPRGGSETQYF.

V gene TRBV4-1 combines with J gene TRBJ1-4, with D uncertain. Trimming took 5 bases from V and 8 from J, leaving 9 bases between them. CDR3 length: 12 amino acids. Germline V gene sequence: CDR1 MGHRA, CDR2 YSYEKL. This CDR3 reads CASSNFGEKLFF. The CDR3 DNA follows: TGCGCCAGCAGCAACTTCGGGGAAAAACTGTTTTTT.

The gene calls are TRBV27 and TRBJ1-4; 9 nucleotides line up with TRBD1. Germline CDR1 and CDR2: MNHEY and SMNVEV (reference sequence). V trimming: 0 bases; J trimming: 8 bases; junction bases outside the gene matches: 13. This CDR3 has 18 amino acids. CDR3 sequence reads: CASSLSPNPGTGNEKLFF. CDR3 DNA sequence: TGTGCCAGCAGTTTATCGCCTAATCCCGGGACAGGGAACGAAAAACTGTTTTTT.

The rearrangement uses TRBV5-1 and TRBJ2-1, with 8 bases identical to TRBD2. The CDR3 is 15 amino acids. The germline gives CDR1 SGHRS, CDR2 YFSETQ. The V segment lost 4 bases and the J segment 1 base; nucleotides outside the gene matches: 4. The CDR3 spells CASSALAGSYNEQFF. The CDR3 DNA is TGCGCCAGCAGCGCCTTAGCGGGGTCCTACAATGAGCAGTTCTTC.

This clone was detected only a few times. The CDR3 here is CASSPQGAYNEQFF. The CDR3 DNA reads TGTGCCAGCAGCCCCCAGGGGGCCTACAATGAGCAGTTCTTC. The chain uses TRBV11-1 and TRBJ2-1, with 7 bases lining up with TRBD1. The CDR3 sequence is 14 residues long. V trimming: 5 bases; J trimming: 2 bases; junction bases outside the gene matches: 3. Germline CDR1 is SGHAT and CDR2 is FQDESV (reference sequence). Variable domain in full (rest from reference TRBV11-1 and TRBJ2-1): EAEVAQSPRYKITEKSQAVAFWCDPISGHATLYWYRQILGQGPELLVQFQDESVVDDSQLPKDRFSAERLKGVDSTLKIQPAELGDSAMYLCASSPQGAYNEQFFGPGTRLTVL.

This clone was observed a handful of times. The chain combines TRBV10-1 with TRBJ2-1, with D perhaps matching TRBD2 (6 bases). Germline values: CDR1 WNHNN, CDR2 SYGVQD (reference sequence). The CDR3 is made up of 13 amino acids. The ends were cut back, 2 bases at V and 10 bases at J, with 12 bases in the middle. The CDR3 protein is CASSESWGGEQFF. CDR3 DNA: TGCGCCAGCAGTGAGAGTTGGGGAGGCGAGCAGTTCTTC.

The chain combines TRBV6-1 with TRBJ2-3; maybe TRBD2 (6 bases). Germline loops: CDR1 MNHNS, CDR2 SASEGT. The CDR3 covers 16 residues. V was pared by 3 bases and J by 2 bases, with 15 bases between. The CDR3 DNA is TGTGCCAGCAGTGAGTTTGTGGCGGGGACCACAGATACGCAGTATTTT. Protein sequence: CASSEFVAGTTDTQYF.

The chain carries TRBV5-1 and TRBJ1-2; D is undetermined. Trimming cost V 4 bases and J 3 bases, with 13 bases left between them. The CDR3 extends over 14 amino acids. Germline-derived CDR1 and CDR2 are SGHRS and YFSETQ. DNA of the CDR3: TGCGCCAGCAGCCTGGGGTTGGGAGACTATGGCTACACCTTC. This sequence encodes CASSLGLGDYGYTF.

The CDR3 reads CATSRDTGRGAFF. DNA for the CDR3: TGTGCCACCAGCAGAGATACGGGGAGGGGAGCTTTCTTT. J is TRBJ1-1 and V is TRBV15, with a weak D call TRBD1 (5 bases). V was pared by 0 bases and J by 10 bases, with 12 bases between. This CDR3 has 13 amino acids. Germline CDR1 LNHNV, CDR2 YYDKDF (reference sequence).

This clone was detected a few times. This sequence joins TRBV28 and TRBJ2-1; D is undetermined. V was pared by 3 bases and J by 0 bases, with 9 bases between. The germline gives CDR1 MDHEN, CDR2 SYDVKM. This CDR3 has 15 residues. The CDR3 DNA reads TGTGCCAGCAGTTTTTCCGGTAGCTCCTACAATGAGCAGTTCTTC. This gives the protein CASSFSGSSYNEQFF.

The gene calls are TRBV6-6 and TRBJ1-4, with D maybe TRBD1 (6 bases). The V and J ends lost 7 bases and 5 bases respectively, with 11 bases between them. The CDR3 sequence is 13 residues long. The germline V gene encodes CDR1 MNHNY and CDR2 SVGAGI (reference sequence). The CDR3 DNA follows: TGTGCCAGCACCGGACAGACAAATGAAAAACTGTTTTTT. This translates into CASTGQTNEKLFF.

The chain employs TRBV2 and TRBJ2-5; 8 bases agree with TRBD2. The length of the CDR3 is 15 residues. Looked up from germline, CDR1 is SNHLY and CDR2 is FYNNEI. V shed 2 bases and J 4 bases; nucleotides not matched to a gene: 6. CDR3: CASSEWLAGGETQYF. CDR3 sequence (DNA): TGTGCCAGCAGTGAATGGCTAGCGGGCGGAGAGACCCAGTACTTC.

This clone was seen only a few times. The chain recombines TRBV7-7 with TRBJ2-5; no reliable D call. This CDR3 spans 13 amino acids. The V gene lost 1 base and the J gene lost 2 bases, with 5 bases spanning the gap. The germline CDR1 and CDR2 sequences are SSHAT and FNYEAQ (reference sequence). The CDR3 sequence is CASSLVEQETQYF. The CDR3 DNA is TGTGCCAGCAGCTTAGTAGAGCAAGAGACCCAGTACTTC.

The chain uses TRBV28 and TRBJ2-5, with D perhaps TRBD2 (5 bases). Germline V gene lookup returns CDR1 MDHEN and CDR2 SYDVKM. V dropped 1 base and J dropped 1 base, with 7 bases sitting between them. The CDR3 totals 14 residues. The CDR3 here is CASSLSRAQETQYF. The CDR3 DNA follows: TGTGCCAGCAGTTTATCGCGGGCCCAAGAGACCCAGTACTTC.

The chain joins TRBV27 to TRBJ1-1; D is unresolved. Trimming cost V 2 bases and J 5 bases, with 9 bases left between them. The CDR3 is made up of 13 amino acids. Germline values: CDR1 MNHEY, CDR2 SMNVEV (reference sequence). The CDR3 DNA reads TGTGCCAGCAGTTTAGAGGGTTGGACTGAAGCTTTCTTT. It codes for CASSLEGWTEAFF.

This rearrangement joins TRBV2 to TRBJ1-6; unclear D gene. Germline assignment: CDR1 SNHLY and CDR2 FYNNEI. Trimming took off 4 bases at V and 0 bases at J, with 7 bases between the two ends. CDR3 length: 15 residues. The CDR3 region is CASSGSSSYNSPLHF. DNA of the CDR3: TGTGCCAGCAGTGGGTCGAGCTCCTATAATTCACCCCTCCACTTT.